Listed below are T cell receptor beta chains from one sample, sequenced in a study of blood T cell repertoires in COVID-19. Sequencing used immunoSEQ multiplex PCR; TCRdb keeps in-frame clones, though not all of them. The sample includes about 24,000 clones, around 86% seen only once; the top ten take around 28%. The sequenced sample was peripheral blood. Receptors originate from a human donor with active COVID-19. The donor label of this sample is uncertain. Each CDR3 is given with its conserved first and last residue. The D gene is left open where the match is weak. Size is stated for part of the rows, as once, few or many counts, or as a class when the clone is expanded.

NA	TRBV29-1	TRBJ2-5	NA	CSAGGAGGKQETQYF	TGCAGCGCCGGCGGGGCAGGGGGAAAACAAGAGACCCAGTACTTC
TRBD1	TRBV9	TRBJ1-1	few	CASSVGGQGETEAFF	TGTGCCAGCAGCGTAGGGGGACAGGGGGAAACTGAAGCTTTCTTT
NA	TRBV5-1	TRBJ2-3	NA	CASSLEGAIGGDTQYF	TGCGCCAGCAGCTTGGAAGGAGCGATCGGCGGCGATACGCAGTATTTT
NA	TRBV6-6	TRBJ1-1	NA	CASSGSGAFF	TGTGCCAGCTCCGGGTCAGGGGCTTTCTTT
NA	TRBV30	TRBJ1-6	once	CAWNAQGNSPLHF	TGTGCCTGGAACGCACAGGGTAATTCACCCCTCCACTTT
TRBD1	TRBV18	TRBJ1-5	NA	CASSPRRTGGSDSNQPQHF	TGTGCCAGCTCACCACGGCGGACAGGGGGCTCAGATAGCAATCAGCCCCAGCATTTT
NA	TRBV6-5	TRBJ2-1	NA	CASSYTGFDYNEQFF	TGTGCCAGCAGTTACACCGGGTTTGACTACAATGAGCAGTTCTTC
NA	TRBV5-6	TRBJ2-3	NA	CASSLDPGLDEADTQYF	TGTGCCAGCAGCTTGGATCCAGGGCTAGATGAGGCAGATACGCAGTATTTT
NA	TRBV6-4	TRBJ2-1	NA	CASSDSAGEGVEQFF	TGTGCCAGCAGTGACTCCGCGGGGGAGGGGGTTGAGCAGTTCTTC
NA	TRBV12-3/TRBV12-4	TRBJ2-5	once	CASSLGRAETQYF	TGTGCCAGCAGTTTAGGCAGGGCGGAGACCCAGTACTTC
TRBD1	TRBV7-6	TRBJ2-1	NA	CASSLAGQGTYNEQFF	TGTGCCAGCAGCTTAGCCGGACAGGGCACCTACAATGAGCAGTTCTTC
NA	TRBV5-1	TRBJ1-5	NA	CASSLGGGTQPQHF	TGCGCCAGCAGCTTGGGCGGGGGTACTCAGCCCCAGCATTTT
TRBD2	TRBV7-3	TRBJ2-1	NA	CASSLGLGGSKDEQFF	TGTGCCAGCAGCTTAGGGCTTGGCGGGAGTAAGGATGAGCAGTTCTTC
NA	TRBV7-7	TRBJ2-5	NA	CASSLLKGQRETQYF	TGTGCTAGCAGTCTACTTAAGGGACAAAGAGAGACCCAGTACTTC
NA	TRBV15	TRBJ2-3	NA	CATSRRAGIRADTQYF	TGTGCCACCAGCAGGCGAGCGGGTATAAGAGCAGATACGCAGTATTTT
NA	TRBV7-9	TRBJ1-4	NA	CASSSGLYGGRDDEKLFF	TGTGCCAGCAGCTCCGGCTTGTACGGGGGGCGCGATGATGAAAAACTGTTTTTT
NA	TRBV5-5	TRBJ1-5	NA	CASSLFTGKNQPQHF	TGTGCCAGCAGCTTGTTTACCGGGAAAAATCAGCCCCAGCATTTT
NA	TRBV4-2	TRBJ1-1	NA	CASSRETGNTEAFF	TGTGCCAGCAGCCGAGAGACAGGGAACACTGAAGCTTTCTTT
NA	TRBV4-1	TRBJ1-3	few	CASSQAPGPSGNTIYF	TGCGCCAGCAGCCAAGCCCCGGGTCCCTCTGGAAACACCATATATTTT
TRBD1	TRBV5-1	TRBJ1-1	NA	CASSLALQGVRNTEAFF	TGCGCCAGCAGCTTGGCCCTGCAGGGGGTGAGGAACACTGAAGCTTTCTTT
NA	TRBV12-5	TRBJ2-3	NA	CASGLTETDTQYF	TGTGCTAGTGGTTTGACAGAGACAGATACGCAGTATTTT
NA	TRBV27	TRBJ2-6	NA	CASSLSRGFASGANVLTF	TGTGCCAGCAGTTTATCTCGGGGGTTTGCGTCTGGGGCCAACGTCCTGACTTTC
TRBD2	TRBV2	TRBJ2-7	NA	CASISGGMGEQYF	TGTGCCAGCATTAGCGGGGGTATGGGGGAGCAGTACTTC
NA	TRBV9	TRBJ2-5	NA	CASSVAGSPGTQYF	TGTGCCAGCAGCGTCGCTGGTAGTCCCGGGACCCAGTACTTC
NA	TRBV19	TRBJ2-3	NA	CASSMKSGLQDTQYF	TGTGCCAGTAGTATGAAGTCAGGGTTGCAGGATACGCAGTATTTT
NA	TRBV7-9	TRBJ1-5	NA	CASSLEGGSQPQHF	TGTGCCAGCAGCTTAGAGGGCGGGAGTCAGCCCCAGCATTTT
NA	TRBV4-2	TRBJ1-2	few	CASSQDTSANYGYTF	TGTGCCAGCAGCCAAGATACCAGTGCTAACTATGGCTACACCTTC
TRBD1	TRBV4-3	TRBJ2-2	NA	CASSQVTGVVAGELFF	TGCGCCAGCAGCCAAGTGACAGGGGTGGTCGCCGGGGAGCTGTTTTTT
NA	TRBV4-1	TRBJ2-7	NA	CASSQLQGGHEQYF	TGCGCCAGCAGCCAATTGCAGGGAGGCCACGAGCAGTACTTC
TRBD1	TRBV19	TRBJ1-5	NA	CASRDRGGQPQHF	TGTGCCAGTAGGGACAGGGGCGGACAGCCCCAGCATTTT
TRBD1	TRBV29-1	TRBJ1-1	NA	CSVGTGGSGTEAFF	TGCAGCGTCGGGACAGGGGGTTCAGGCACTGAAGCTTTCTTT
TRBD2	TRBV7-3	TRBJ2-1	NA	CASSRGGALVDEQFF	TGTGCCAGCAGCCGCGGGGGAGCTCTCGTGGATGAGCAGTTCTTC
NA	TRBV9	TRBJ1-2	NA	CASSSGGAYGYTF	TGTGCCAGCAGCTCTGGGGGCGCCTATGGCTACACCTTC
NA	TRBV7-3	TRBJ2-2	NA	CASSPYTGELFF	TGTGCCAGCAGCCCGTACACCGGGGAGCTGTTTTTT
TRBD2	TRBV2	TRBJ2-3	NA	CASRAGETASTDTQYF	TGTGCCAGCAGAGCGGGGGAGACAGCTAGCACAGATACGCAGTATTTT
NA	TRBV20-1	TRBJ1-1	NA	CSASRVNTEAFF	TGCAGTGCCAGTCGAGTGAACACTGAAGCTTTCTTT
TRBD2	TRBV4-1	TRBJ2-1	NA	CASSQGDTSGAEQFF	TGCGCCAGCAGCCAAGGGGATACTAGCGGGGCTGAGCAGTTCTTC
NA	TRBV5-1	TRBJ2-5	NA	CASSLGARLEEETQYF	TGCGCCAGCAGCTTGGGTGCCCGACTAGAGGAAGAGACCCAGTACTTC
NA	TRBV27	TRBJ2-3	NA	CASSFTVRESSTDTQYF	TGTGCCAGCAGTTTTACCGTCCGGGAGTCTAGCACAGATACGCAGTATTTT
TRBD1	TRBV5-1	TRBJ1-2	NA	CASSLGTGGAHYYGYTF	TGCGCCAGCAGCTTAGGGACAGGGGGCGCCCACTACTATGGCTACACCTTC
NA	TRBV28	TRBJ2-2	NA	CASSLWGGRTGELFF	TGTGCCAGCAGTTTATGGGGGGGGCGGACCGGGGAGCTGTTTTTT
NA	TRBV5-4	TRBJ2-7	NA	CASSLGQGSSYEQYF	TGTGCCAGCAGCTTGGGGCAGGGTAGCTCCTACGAGCAGTACTTC
TRBD1	TRBV28	TRBJ2-7	NA	CASNRQGASYEQYF	TGTGCCAGCAACCGACAGGGGGCCTCCTACGAGCAGTACTTC
TRBD2	TRBV7-2	TRBJ2-3	NA	CASSILAGGADTQYF	TGTGCCAGCAGCATACTAGCGGGAGGGGCAGATACGCAGTATTTT
TRBD2	TRBV2	TRBJ2-3	NA	CASTRAGRWDTQYF	TGTGCCAGCACCAGAGCGGGGAGGTGGGATACGCAGTATTTT
TRBD2	TRBV7-2	TRBJ2-3	NA	CASSFVSGSGTDTQYF	TGTGCCAGCAGCTTTGTTAGCGGGAGTGGGACAGATACGCAGTATTTT
TRBD1	TRBV6-6	TRBJ2-1	NA	CASSSPRDRGHDEQFF	TGTGCCAGCAGTTCCCCCCGGGACAGGGGGCATGATGAGCAGTTCTTC
NA	TRBV12-3/TRBV12-4	TRBJ2-1	NA	CASSWDSNEQFF	TGTGCCAGCAGTTGGGACTCTAATGAGCAGTTCTTC
TRBD2	TRBV6-2/TRBV6-3	TRBJ2-3	NA	CASSYSRWERGKDTQYF	TGTGCCAGCAGTTACTCCAGGTGGGAGCGGGGGAAAGATACGCAGTATTTT
TRBD2	TRBV5-4	TRBJ2-5	NA	CASSSKGLAGAETQYF	TGTGCCAGCAGCTCCAAGGGACTAGCGGGGGCTGAGACCCAGTACTTC